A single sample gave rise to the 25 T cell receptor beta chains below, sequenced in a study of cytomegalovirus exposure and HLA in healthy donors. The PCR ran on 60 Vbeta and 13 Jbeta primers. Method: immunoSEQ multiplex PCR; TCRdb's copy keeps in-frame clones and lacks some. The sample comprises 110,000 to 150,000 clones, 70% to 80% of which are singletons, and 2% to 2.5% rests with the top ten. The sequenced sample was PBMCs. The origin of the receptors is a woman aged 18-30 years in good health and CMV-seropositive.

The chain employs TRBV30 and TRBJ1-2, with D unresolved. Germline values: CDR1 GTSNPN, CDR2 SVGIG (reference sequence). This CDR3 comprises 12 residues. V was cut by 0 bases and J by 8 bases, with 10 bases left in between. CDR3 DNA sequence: TGTGCCTGGAGTGTACCGGGAGGCGGCTACACCTTC. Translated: CAWSVPGGGYTF.

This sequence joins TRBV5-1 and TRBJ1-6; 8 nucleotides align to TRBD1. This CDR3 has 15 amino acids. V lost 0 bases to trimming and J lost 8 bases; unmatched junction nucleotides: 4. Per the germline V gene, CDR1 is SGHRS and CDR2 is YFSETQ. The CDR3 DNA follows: TGCGCCAGCAGCTTGGGACAGGGGTTGGATTCACCCCTCCACTTT. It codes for CASSLGQGLDSPLHF.

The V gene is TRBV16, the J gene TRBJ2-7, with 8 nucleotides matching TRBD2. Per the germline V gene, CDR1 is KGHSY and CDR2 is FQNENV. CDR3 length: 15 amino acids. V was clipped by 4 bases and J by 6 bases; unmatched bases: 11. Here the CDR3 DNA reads TGTGCCAGCAGCCCCCGGGGACGGGCGGGGGGCGAGCAGTACTTC. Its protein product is CASSPRGRAGGEQYF.

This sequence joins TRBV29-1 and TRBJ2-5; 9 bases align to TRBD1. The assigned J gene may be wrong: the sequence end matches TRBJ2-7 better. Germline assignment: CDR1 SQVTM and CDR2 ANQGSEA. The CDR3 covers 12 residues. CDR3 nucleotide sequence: TGCAGCGTTCAAGGGACAGGGACCGAGCAGTACTTC. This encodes CSVQGTGTEQYF.

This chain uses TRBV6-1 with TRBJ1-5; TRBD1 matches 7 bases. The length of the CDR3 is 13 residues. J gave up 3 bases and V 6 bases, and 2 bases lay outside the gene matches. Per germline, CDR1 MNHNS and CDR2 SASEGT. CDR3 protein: CASRDRVNQPQHF. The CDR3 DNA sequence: TGTGCCAGCAGAGACAGGGTCAATCAGCCCCAGCATTTT.

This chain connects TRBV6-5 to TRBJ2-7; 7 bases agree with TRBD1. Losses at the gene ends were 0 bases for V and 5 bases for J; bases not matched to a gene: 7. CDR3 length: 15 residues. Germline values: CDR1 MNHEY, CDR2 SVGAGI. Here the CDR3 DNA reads TGTGCCAGCAGTTACTCGGCACAGGGGCAGGACGAGCAGTACTTC. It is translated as CASSYSAQGQDEQYF.

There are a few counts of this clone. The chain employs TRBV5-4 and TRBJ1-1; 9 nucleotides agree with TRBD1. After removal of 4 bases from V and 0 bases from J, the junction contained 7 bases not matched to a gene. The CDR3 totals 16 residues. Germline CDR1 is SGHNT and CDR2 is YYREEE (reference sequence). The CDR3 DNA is TGTGCCAGCAGCCCTGACAGGGGGAGCATGAACACTGAAGCTTTCTTT. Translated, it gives CASSPDRGSMNTEAFF. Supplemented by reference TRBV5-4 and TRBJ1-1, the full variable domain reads ETGVTQSPTHLIKTRGQQVTLRCSSQSGHNTVSWYQQALGQGPQFIFQYYREEENGRGNFPPRFSGLQFPNYSSELNVNALELDDSALYLCASSPDRGSMNTEAFFGQGTRLTVV.

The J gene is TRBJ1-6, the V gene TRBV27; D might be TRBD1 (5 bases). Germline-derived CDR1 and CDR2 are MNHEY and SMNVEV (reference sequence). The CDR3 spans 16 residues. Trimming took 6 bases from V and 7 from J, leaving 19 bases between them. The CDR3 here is CASRLRGGIKNSPLHF. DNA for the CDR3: TGTGCCAGCAGGTTGCGCGGGGGTATCAAGAATTCACCCCTCCACTTT.

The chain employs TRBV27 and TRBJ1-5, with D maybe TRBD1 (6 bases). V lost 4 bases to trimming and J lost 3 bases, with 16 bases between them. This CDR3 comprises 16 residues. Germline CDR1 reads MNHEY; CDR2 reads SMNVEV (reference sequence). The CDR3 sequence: CASSSSRTGINQPQHF. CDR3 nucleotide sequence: TGTGCCAGCAGTTCGAGCCGTACAGGGATCAATCAGCCCCAGCATTTT.

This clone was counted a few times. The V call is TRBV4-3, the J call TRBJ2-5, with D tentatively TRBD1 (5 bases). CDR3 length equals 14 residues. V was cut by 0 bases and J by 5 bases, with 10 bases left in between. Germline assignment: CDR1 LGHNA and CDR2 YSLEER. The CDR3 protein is CASSQDRVMETQYF. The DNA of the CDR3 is TGCGCCAGCAGCCAAGACAGGGTTATGGAGACCCAGTACTTC.

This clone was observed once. The CDR3 reads CASSPGVNTIYF. The CDR3 bases are TGTGCCAGCAGCCCCGGGGTTAACACCATATATTTT. The V call is TRBV7-9, the J call TRBJ1-3; no definite D call. The CDR3 extends over 12 amino acids. Between the trimmed V and J ends, which lost 5 bases and 7 bases, there was a span of 9 bases. Germline values: CDR1 SEHNR, CDR2 FQNEAQ (reference sequence).

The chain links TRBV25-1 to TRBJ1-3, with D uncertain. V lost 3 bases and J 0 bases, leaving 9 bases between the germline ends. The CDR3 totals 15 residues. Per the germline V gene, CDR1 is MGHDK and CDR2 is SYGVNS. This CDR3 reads CASSEVLASGNTIYF. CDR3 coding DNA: TGTGCCAGCAGTGAGGTACTCGCCTCTGGAAACACCATATATTTT.

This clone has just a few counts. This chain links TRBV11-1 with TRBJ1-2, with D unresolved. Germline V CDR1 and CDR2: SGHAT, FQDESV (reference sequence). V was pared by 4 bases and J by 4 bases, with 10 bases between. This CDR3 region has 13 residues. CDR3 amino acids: CASSSENGYGYTF. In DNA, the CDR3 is TGTGCCAGCAGCTCCGAGAATGGCTATGGCTACACCTTC.

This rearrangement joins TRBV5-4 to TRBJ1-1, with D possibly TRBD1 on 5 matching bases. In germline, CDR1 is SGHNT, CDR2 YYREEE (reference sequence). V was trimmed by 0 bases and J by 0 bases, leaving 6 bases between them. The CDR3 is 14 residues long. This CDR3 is CASSLAGMNTEAFF. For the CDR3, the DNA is TGTGCCAGCAGCTTGGCAGGGATGAACACTGAAGCTTTCTTT.

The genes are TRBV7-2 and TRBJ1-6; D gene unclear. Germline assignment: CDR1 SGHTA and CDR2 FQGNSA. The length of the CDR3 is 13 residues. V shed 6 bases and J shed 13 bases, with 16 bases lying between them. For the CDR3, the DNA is TGTGCCAGCAGACCTACTCGGCTAGGCCCCCTCCACTTT. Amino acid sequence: CASRPTRLGPLHF.

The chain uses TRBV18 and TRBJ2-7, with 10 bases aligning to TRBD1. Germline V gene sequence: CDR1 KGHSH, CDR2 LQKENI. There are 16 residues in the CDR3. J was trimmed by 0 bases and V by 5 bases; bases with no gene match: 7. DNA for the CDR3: TGTGCCAGCTCATCCCCTGGGACAGGGGTCTCCTACGAGCAGTACTTC. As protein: CASSSPGTGVSYEQYF.

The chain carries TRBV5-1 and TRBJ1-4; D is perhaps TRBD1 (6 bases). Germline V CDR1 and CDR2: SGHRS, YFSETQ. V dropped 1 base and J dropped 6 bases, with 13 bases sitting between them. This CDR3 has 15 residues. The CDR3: CASSLRGGAYEKLFF. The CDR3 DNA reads TGCGCCAGCAGCTTGAGGGGGGGCGCTTATGAAAAACTGTTTTTT.

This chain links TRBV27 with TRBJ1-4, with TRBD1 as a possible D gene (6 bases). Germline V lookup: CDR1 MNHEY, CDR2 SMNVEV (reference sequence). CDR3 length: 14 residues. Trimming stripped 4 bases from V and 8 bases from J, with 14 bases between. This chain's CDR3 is CASSYGRGREKLFF. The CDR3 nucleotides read TGTGCCAGCAGTTACGGCAGGGGAAGAGAAAAACTGTTTTTT. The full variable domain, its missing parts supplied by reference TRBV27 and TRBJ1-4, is EAQVTQNPRYLITVTGKKLTVTCSQNMNHEYMSWYRQDPGLGLRQIYYSMNVEVTDKGDVPEGYKVSRKEKRNFPLILESPSPNQTSLYFCASSYGRGREKLFFGSGTQLSVL.

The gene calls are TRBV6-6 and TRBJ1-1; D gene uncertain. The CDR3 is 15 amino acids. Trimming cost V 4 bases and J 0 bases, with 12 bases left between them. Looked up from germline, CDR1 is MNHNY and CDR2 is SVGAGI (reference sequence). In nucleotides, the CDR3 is TGTGCCAGCAGTTGGCCCCAGGCCATGAACACTGAAGCTTTCTTT. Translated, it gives CASSWPQAMNTEAFF.

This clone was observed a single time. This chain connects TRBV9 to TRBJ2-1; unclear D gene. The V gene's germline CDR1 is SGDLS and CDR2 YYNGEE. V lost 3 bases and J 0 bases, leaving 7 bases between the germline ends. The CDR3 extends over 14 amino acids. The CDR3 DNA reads TGTGCCAGCAGCGGTCCGAGCTCCTACAATGAGCAGTTCTTC. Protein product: CASSGPSSYNEQFF. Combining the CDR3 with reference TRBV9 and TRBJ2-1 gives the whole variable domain DSGVTQTPKHLITATGQRVTLRCSPRSGDLSVYWYQQSLDQGLQFLIQYYNGEERAKGNILERFSAQQFPDLHSELNLSSLELGDSALYFCASSGPSSYNEQFFGPGTRLTVL.

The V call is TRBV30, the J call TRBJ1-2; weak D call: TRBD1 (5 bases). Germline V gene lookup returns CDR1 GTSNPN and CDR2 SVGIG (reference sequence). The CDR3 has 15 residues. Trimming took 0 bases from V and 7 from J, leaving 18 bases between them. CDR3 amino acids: CAWSVVTGVIGGYTF. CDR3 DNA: TGTGCCTGGAGTGTAGTAACGGGGGTGATCGGTGGCTACACCTTC.

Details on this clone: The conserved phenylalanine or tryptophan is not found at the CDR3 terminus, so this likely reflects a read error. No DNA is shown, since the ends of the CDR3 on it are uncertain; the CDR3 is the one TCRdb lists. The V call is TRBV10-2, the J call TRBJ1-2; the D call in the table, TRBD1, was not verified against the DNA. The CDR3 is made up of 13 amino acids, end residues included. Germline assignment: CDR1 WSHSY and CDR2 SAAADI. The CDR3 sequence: CASSGMGQGRVAL.

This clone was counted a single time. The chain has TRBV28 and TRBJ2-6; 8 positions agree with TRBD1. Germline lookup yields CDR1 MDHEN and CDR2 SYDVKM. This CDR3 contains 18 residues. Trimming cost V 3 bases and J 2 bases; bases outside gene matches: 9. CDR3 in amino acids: CASSFWDRNYPGANVLTF. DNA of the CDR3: TGTGCCAGCAGTTTCTGGGACAGGAATTACCCTGGGGCCAACGTCCTGACTTTC.

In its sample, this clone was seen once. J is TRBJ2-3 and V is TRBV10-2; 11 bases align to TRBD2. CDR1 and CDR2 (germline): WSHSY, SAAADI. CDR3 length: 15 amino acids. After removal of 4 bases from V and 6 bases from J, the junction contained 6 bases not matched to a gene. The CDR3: CASSGTSGSGDTQYF. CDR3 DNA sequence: TGCGCCAGCAGTGGGACTAGCGGGTCGGGGGATACGCAGTATTTT.

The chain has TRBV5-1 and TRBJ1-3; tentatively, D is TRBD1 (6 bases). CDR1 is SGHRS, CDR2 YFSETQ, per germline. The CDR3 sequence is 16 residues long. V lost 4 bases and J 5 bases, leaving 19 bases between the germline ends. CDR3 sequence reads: CASSTGVRTARNTIYF. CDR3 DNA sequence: TGCGCCAGCAGCACAGGAGTGCGGACAGCTCGAAACACCATATATTTT.